This T cell receptor beta chain came from a study of OX40 agonist ivuxolimab in advanced cancers. The repertoire was sequenced with immunoSEQ multiplex PCR; TCRdb's copy has only in-frame clones and lacks some. This sample has approximately 17,000 clones; approximately 78% occur once, and the top ten carry approximately 2.5%. A note on this clone: Its antigen is as yet unknown.

General study points: Near-lowest levels of clonal expansion characterized partial responders at 0.1-3.0 mg/kg. At 0.1 to 3.0 mg/kg and by week 6, CD4+ and CD8+ T cells in the blood had expanded clonally.

Losses at the gene ends were 8 bases for V and 4 bases for J; bases not matched to a gene: 6. This CDR3 is 14 amino acids long. Germline V CDR1 and CDR2: MDHEN, SYDVKM. The investigators sampled blood at baseline, at cycle 4 day 1, and at cycle 7 day 1. This clonotype originated in an adult with an advanced solid tumor such as melanoma, head and neck, liver or kidney cancer. The chain employs TRBV28 and TRBJ2-3; 10 nucleotides agree with TRBD2. The input for sequencing was CD4+ or CD8+ T cells sorted from blood, taken in a trial of the OX40 agonist ivuxolimab. For the CDR3, the DNA is TGTGCCAGCGAACTAGCGGGACGAGCAGATACGCAGTATTTT. This codes for CASELAGRADTQYF.